The 25 T cell receptor beta chains reported below all come from one sample, sequenced in a study of CD8 T cell repertoires and HIV-1 epitope variants. Their recognized antigens are unknown. Profiled with immunoSEQ multiplex PCR; TCRdb holds only in-frame clones, not every one. The sample has some 6,000 clones, more than 65% seen once. Sequences were obtained from cultured CD8+ T cells derived from PBMCs. These receptors were taken from a male donor with HIV.

J is TRBJ2-4 and V is TRBV28; D might be TRBD1 (5 bases). The CDR3 length is 15 residues. The germline CDR1 and CDR2 sequences are MDHEN and SYDVKM. Deletions cut 5 bases from V and 5 bases from J, with 16 bases between. The CDR3 sequence is CASSTGQFFQNIQYF. The CDR3 DNA follows: TGTGCCAGCAGTACTGGACAATTCTTCCAAAACATTCAGTACTTC.

V is TRBV19 and J is TRBJ1-3, with D uncertain. V dropped 4 bases and J dropped 0 bases, with 10 bases sitting between them. The germline V gene has CDR1 LNHDA and CDR2 SQIVND (reference sequence). The CDR3 extends over 15 amino acids. The CDR3 spells CASSRYADSGNTIYF. The CDR3 region has the DNA TGTGCCAGTAGTAGGTATGCGGACTCTGGAAACACCATATATTTT.

The rearrangement links TRBV30 to TRBJ2-7; no definite D call. V dropped 0 bases and J dropped 2 bases, with 5 bases sitting between them. The germline CDR1 and CDR2 sequences are GTSNPN and SVGIG (reference sequence). The CDR3 covers 12 residues. Here the CDR3 reads CAWSVPPYEQYF. The DNA for the CDR3 is TGTGCCTGGAGTGTACCCCCCTACGAGCAGTACTTC. The whole variable domain, remainder taken from reference TRBV30 and TRBJ2-7, is SQTIHQWPATLVQPVGSPLSLECTVEGTSNPNLYWYRQAAGRGLQLLFYSVGIGQISSEVPQNLSASRPQDRQFILSSKKLLLSDSGFYLCAWSVPPYEQYFGPGTRLTVT.

V gene TRBV7-3 combines with J gene TRBJ2-3; maybe TRBD2 (6 bases). The germline V gene encodes CDR1 SGHTA and CDR2 FQGTGA. The CDR3 runs 16 residues. Between the trimmed V and J ends, which lost 5 bases and 4 bases, there was a span of 19 bases. This chain's CDR3 is CASSLLRRGSADTQYF. The CDR3 DNA sequence: TGTGCCAGCAGCCTCCTCCGGAGGGGTAGCGCAGATACGCAGTATTTT.

The chain carries TRBV4-1 and TRBJ1-1, with D perhaps matching TRBD1 (5 bases). The V end lost 1 base, the J end lost 4 bases, and 7 bases lay between the germline ends. This CDR3 has 13 amino acids. Germline CDR1 MGHRA, CDR2 YSYEKL. Here the CDR3 DNA reads TGCGCCAGCAGCCAAGGTGGGGCCACTGAAGCTTTCTTT. Protein: CASSQGGATEAFF.

This chain connects TRBV5-4 to TRBJ1-4; TRBD1 is a possible D gene (6 bases). V was trimmed by 4 bases and J by 8 bases, leaving 12 bases between them. The germline CDR1 and CDR2 sequences are SGHNT and YYREEE (reference sequence). CDR3 length: 13 amino acids. The CDR3 DNA is TGTGCCAGCAGCCCTGCAACAGGGGAAAAACTGTTTTTT. Its protein product is CASSPATGEKLFF.

The V call is TRBV5-6, the J call TRBJ2-3; TRBD2 aligns across 13 bases. The germline CDR1 and CDR2 sequences are SGHDT and YYEEEE. The CDR3 is 18 residues long. V lost 5 bases to trimming and J lost 1 base; unmatched junction nucleotides: 10. CDR3 residues: CASSAGLAGAWGTDTQYF. In nucleotides, the CDR3 is TGTGCCAGCAGTGCTGGACTAGCGGGAGCGTGGGGCACAGATACGCAGTATTTT.

V usage is TRBV7-8 and J usage is TRBJ1-1; 8 nucleotides line up with TRBD1. The CDR3 has 19 amino acids. The J segment lost 3 bases and the V segment lost 1 base, leaving 16 bases of the junction unmatched. Germline CDR1 is SGHVS and CDR2 is FQNEAQ. The CDR3 DNA sequence: TGTGCCAGCAGCTTAGTCGCTACCTTTTTGACAGGGGAGGACACTGAAGCTTTCTTT. It encodes CASSLVATFLTGEDTEAFF.

The rearrangement links TRBV28 to TRBJ1-2, with TRBD1 matching 12 bases. Trimming took 4 bases from V and 0 from J; bases not matched to a gene: 9. The CDR3 contains 18 residues. Per the germline V gene, CDR1 is MDHEN and CDR2 is SYDVKM. CDR3 DNA sequence: TGTGCCAGCAGTTCTACTGCCGGGACAGGGGGCCCTAACTATGGCTACACCTTC. Its translation: CASSSTAGTGGPNYGYTF.

This rearrangement joins TRBV5-4 to TRBJ2-2; 9 nucleotides match TRBD2. The CDR3 has 16 residues. Germline V gene lookup returns CDR1 SGHNT and CDR2 YYREEE (reference sequence). V dropped 3 bases and J dropped 5; count of bases not matched to a gene: 8. The CDR3: CASSSLGTSMTGELFF. CDR3 bases: TGTGCCAGCAGCTCCCTGGGGACTAGCATGACCGGGGAGCTGTTTTTT.

The chain has TRBV5-5 and TRBJ2-7, with 9 bases aligning to TRBD1. CDR1 and CDR2 (germline): SGHKS, YYEKEE (reference sequence). The CDR3 contains 14 residues. Germline trimming cut 0 bases from V and 5 bases from J; bases unmatched to any gene: 3. CDR3 nucleotide sequence: TGTGCCAGCAGCTTGGGGGGACAGGGTAACGAGCAGTACTTC. Amino acid sequence: CASSLGGQGNEQYF.

The rearrangement joins TRBV9 to TRBJ1-5, with D perhaps matching TRBD1 (5 bases). The V gene lost 4 bases and the J gene lost 3 bases, with 14 bases spanning the gap. The CDR3 loop spans 15 amino acids. The germline V gene encodes CDR1 SGDLS and CDR2 YYNGEE. CDR3 loop: CASSPTDRNNQPQHF. In DNA form, the CDR3 reads TGTGCCAGCAGCCCGACCGACAGAAACAATCAGCCCCAGCATTTT.

This chain uses TRBV7-8 with TRBJ2-6; D gene ambiguous. V dropped 6 bases and J dropped 2 bases, with 14 bases sitting between them. Germline loops: CDR1 SGHVS, CDR2 FQNEAQ. CDR3 length equals 16 residues. CDR3 sequence: CASSAEDKAGANVLTF. CDR3 in DNA: TGTGCCAGCAGTGCCGAAGACAAGGCTGGGGCCAACGTCCTGACTTTC. Full variable domain (remainder filled in from reference TRBV7-8 and TRBJ2-6): GAGVSQSPRYKVAKRGQDVALRCDPISGHVSLFWYQQALGQGPEFLTYFQNEAQLDKSGLPSDRFFAERPEGSVSTLKIQRTQQEDSAVYLCASSAEDKAGANVLTFGAGSRLTVL.

The genes are TRBV4-2 and TRBJ2-5; 10 bases match TRBD2. Germline V gene lookup returns CDR1 LGHNA and CDR2 YNFKEQ. With V trimmed by 1 base and J by 4 bases, 0 bases remained unmatched. The CDR3 spans 14 residues. The CDR3 here is CASSQGTSGETQYF. CDR3 in DNA: TGTGCCAGCAGCCAAGGGACTAGCGGAGAGACCCAGTACTTC.

This chain uses TRBV11-2 with TRBJ2-2; TRBD1 is a possible D gene (6 bases). Per germline, CDR1 SGHAT and CDR2 FQNNGV. Trimming shortened V by 1 base and J by 1 base, and 10 bases separated the two germline ends. The CDR3 is made up of 16 amino acids. CDR3 region: CASSLALGGNTGELFF. CDR3 bases: TGTGCCAGCAGCTTAGCCTTAGGGGGGAACACCGGGGAGCTGTTTTTT.

This rearrangement joins TRBV27 to TRBJ1-4, with D unclear. This CDR3 has 18 residues. With 5 bases removed from V and 3 bases from J, the gap between germline ends came to 22 bases. Looked up from germline, CDR1 is MNHEY and CDR2 is SMNVEV (reference sequence). CDR3 bases: TGTGCCAGCAGTCCCCTCTCGGCGGTTCTGCGTGCTAATGAAAAACTGTTTTTT. Translating gives CASSPLSAVLRANEKLFF.

This chain uses TRBV27 with TRBJ2-3, with D tentatively TRBD1 (5 bases). CDR1 and CDR2 from the germline V gene are MNHEY and SMNVEV (reference sequence). This CDR3 is built from 15 residues. V gave up 5 bases and J gave up 0 bases, with 12 bases separating them. CDR3 amino acids: CASSQNRLSTDTQYF. For the CDR3, the DNA is TGTGCCAGCAGTCAGAACAGGCTCAGCACAGATACGCAGTATTTT.

The chain carries TRBV28 and TRBJ2-7, with D perhaps given as TRBD1 or TRBD2 (5 bases each). The CDR3 covers 15 residues. The germline CDR1 and CDR2 sequences are MDHEN and SYDVKM. The V and J ends lost 2 bases and 7 bases respectively, with 18 bases between them. The CDR3 is CASSLKGGRGSEQYF. DNA for the CDR3: TGTGCCAGCAGTTTAAAAGGAGGCCGGGGCAGTGAGCAGTACTTC.

V is TRBV29-1 and J is TRBJ1-5; D remains ambiguous. This CDR3 region has 15 residues. Trimming shortened V by 4 bases and J by 5 bases, and 18 bases separated the two germline ends. Germline CDR1 SQVTM, CDR2 ANQGSEA. The CDR3 DNA reads as TGCAGCGTTGTGGGTCGGGCCGGGTCCGATCAGCCCCAGCATTTT. Translating it yields CSVVGRAGSDQPQHF.

This rearrangement joins TRBV19 to TRBJ2-7; 9 nucleotides line up with TRBD1. CDR3 length: 14 residues. V lost 5 bases and J lost 4; bases outside the gene matches: 6. The germline V gene has CDR1 LNHDA and CDR2 SQIVND (reference sequence). The CDR3 nucleotides read TGTGCCAGTAGTGCGGGACAGGGAAGTTACGAGCAGTACTTC. It translates to CASSAGQGSYEQYF.

This clone has only a few counts. V gene TRBV28 combines with J gene TRBJ2-1; possibly TRBD1 for D (6 bases). This CDR3 contains 15 residues. The germline V gene encodes CDR1 MDHEN and CDR2 SYDVKM. Trimming pared 7 bases from V and 0 bases from J, leaving 13 bases between. CDR3: CASTRARGSYNEQFF. The CDR3 DNA follows: TGTGCCAGCACCCGCGCCAGGGGCTCCTACAATGAGCAGTTCTTC. The full variable domain, completed using reference TRBV28 and TRBJ2-1, is DVKVTQSSRYLVKRTGEKVFLECVQDMDHENMFWYRQDPGLGLRLIYFSYDVKMKEKGDIPEGYSVSREKKERFSLILESASTNQTSMYLCASTRARGSYNEQFFGPGTRLTVL.

The V call is TRBV15, the J call TRBJ2-3; 8 bases align to TRBD2. CDR1 is LNHNV and CDR2 is YYDKDF in the germline V gene (reference sequence). This CDR3 is built from 16 residues. V lost 5 bases to trimming and J lost 2 bases; unmatched junction nucleotides: 9. CDR3 sequence: CATSSSLAELTDTQYF. The CDR3 DNA reads TGTGCCACCAGCTCGTCACTAGCGGAACTCACAGATACGCAGTATTTT.

J is TRBJ2-3 and V is TRBV9; 13 bases align to TRBD2. The ends lost 0 bases at V and 7 bases at J; junction bases unmatched: 2. CDR1 is SGDLS, CDR2 YYNGEE, per germline. There are 15 residues in the CDR3. The CDR3 loop reads CASSVEGLAGYTQYF. The DNA of the CDR3 is TGTGCCAGCAGCGTAGAGGGACTAGCGGGGTATACGCAGTATTTT.

This clone was detected a few times. The chain joins TRBV2 to TRBJ2-7; D is ambiguous. The germline V gene has CDR1 SNHLY and CDR2 FYNNEI. The CDR3 runs to 14 residues. V was clipped by 6 bases and J by 5 bases, with 17 bases between them. The CDR3 nucleotides read TGTGCCAGCAGCCGCTCGGGTGGTACGGACGAGCAGTACTTC. Translating gives CASSRSGGTDEQYF.

This clone was observed a few times. The V and J genes are TRBV28 and TRBJ2-7; TRBD1 matches at 7 bases. The CDR3 consists of 13 residues. Trimming cost V 4 bases and J 3 bases; bases outside gene matches: 3. Germline V gene lookup returns CDR1 MDHEN and CDR2 SYDVKM. The CDR3 spells CASSYGTDYEQYF. The CDR3, as DNA: TGTGCCAGCAGTTATGGGACAGACTACGAGCAGTACTTC. The variable domain in full, completed from reference TRBV28 and TRBJ2-7, reads DVKVTQSSRYLVKRTGEKVFLECVQDMDHENMFWYRQDPGLGLRLIYFSYDVKMKEKGDIPEGYSVSREKKERFSLILESASTNQTSMYLCASSYGTDYEQYFGPGTRLTVT.